Listed below are T cell receptor beta chains from one sample, sequenced in a study of cytomegalovirus exposure and HLA in healthy donors. Method: immunoSEQ multiplex PCR; TCRdb's copy keeps in-frame clones and lacks some. The sample shows 150,000 to 200,000 clones, around 83% of them seen only once. The sample consisted of PBMCs. The receptor set was obtained from a girl aged 2-15 years in good health and CMV-seropositive. The CDR3 runs from the conserved cysteine through the conserved F or W. A D gene is named only where the DNA matches it firmly. Not every row has a clone size; where given, it reads once, few, many or a size class.

once	TRBJ2-7	NA	TRBV10-3	TGTGCCATCAGTGATCTACAGGGGGGGGAGTACTTC	CAISDLQGGEYF
NA	TRBJ2-1	TRBD2	TRBV9	TGTGCCAGCAGTCCTACTAGCGGGAGGGCCGATGAGCAGTTCTTC	CASSPTSGRADEQFF
NA	TRBJ2-3	TRBD2	TRBV6-6	TGTGCCAGCAGTCCCGCCCTAGCGGCCACAGATACGCAGTATTTT	CASSPALAATDTQYF
NA	TRBJ2-5	NA	TRBV9	TGTGCCAGCAGCGTAGCGGGAGAAGAGACCCAGTACTTC	CASSVAGEETQYF
NA	TRBJ1-5	NA	TRBV7-2	TGTGCCAGCAGCATCGCAGGGGAACAGCCCCAGCATTTT	CASSIAGEQPQHF
NA	TRBJ2-3	TRBD2	TRBV7-9	TGTGCCAGCAGCTTAGGTCCTAGCGGGAGGACAGATACGCAGTATTTT	CASSLGPSGRTDTQYF
NA	TRBJ2-7	NA	TRBV30	TGTGCCTGGAGTATCAACAGGGCGTACGAGCAGTACTTC	CAWSINRAYEQYF
NA	TRBJ1-1	NA	TRBV4-1	TGCGCCAGCAGCCAGGTTGGACGAGTCGGGGGCACTGAAGCTTTCTTT	CASSQVGRVGGTEAFF
NA	TRBJ2-7	TRBD2	TRBV4-1	TGCGCCAGCAGCCCCGGGACTAGCGGGATCCCGCGGGAGCAGTACTTC	CASSPGTSGIPREQYF
NA	TRBJ1-1	NA	TRBV2	TGTGCCAGCAGTGAAGTTCGGAACACTGAAGCTTTCTTT	CASSEVRNTEAFF
NA	TRBJ1-1	NA	TRBV4-1	TGCGCCAGCAGCCAATTATTGTATATGAACACTGAAGCTTTCTTT	CASSQLLYMNTEAFF
NA	TRBJ1-3	NA	TRBV9	TGTGCCAGCAGCCCCCAATTGGGAAACACCATATATTTT	CASSPQLGNTIYF
NA	TRBJ1-1	NA	TRBV7-2	TGTGCCAGCAGCCTTAATCGGGGTTTGGGGGCTTTCTTT	CASSLNRGLGAFF
NA	TRBJ1-2	TRBD1	TRBV30	TGTGCCTGGGACCGGGACAGGGGATATGGCTACACCTTC	CAWDRDRGYGYTF
NA	TRBJ2-4	NA	TRBV18	TGTGCCAGCTCAAACTTGAGGCGTTCCCTAGCCAAAAACATTCAGTACTTC	CASSNLRRSLAKNIQYF
once	TRBJ2-5	TRBD1	TRBV5-4	TGTGCCAGCAGCCCCGGACAGGGAAATCTAAAGACCCAGTACTTC	CASSPGQGNLKTQYF
NA	TRBJ2-2	TRBD2	TRBV2	TGTGCCAGCAGTGGGACTAGGATGACCCGGGAGCTGTTTTTT	CASSGTRMTRELFF